This T cell receptor beta chain appears in the sequencing data of a study of patients and donors after allogeneic stem cell transplantation. TCRdb passed the RT-PCR reads through MiXCR, listing each CDR3 protein once. The table records some 150,000 distinct CDR3 sequences, about two fifths of them present only once. The CDR3 is 13 residues long. Germline assignment: CDR1 LGHDT and CDR2 YNNKEL (reference sequence). V was clipped by 0 bases and J by 10 bases, with 10 bases between them. Specimen: blood, either unsorted or a sorted T cell fraction (not recorded which). The chain has TRBV3-1 and TRBJ2-1; D not resolved. The receptor's source is a human donor who was either an allogeneic HSCT recipient or a stem cell or donor lymphocyte infusion donor (not recorded which). It is not recorded whose cells these are; they may come from a transplant donor. Here the CDR3 DNA reads TGTGCCAGCAGCCAAGATGAAGTCCTCGAGCAGTTCTTC. This sequence encodes CASSQDEVLEQFF.